Each of the 17 T cell receptor beta chains below was sequenced from the same sample in a study of cytomegalovirus exposure and HLA in healthy donors. Amplification used 60 Vbeta primers and 13 Jbeta primers. Some clones are missing from TCRdb's copy, which holds only in-frame ones; the method was immunoSEQ multiplex PCR. The sample has some 120,000 clones; around 70% are singletons. What was sequenced was PBMCs. These receptors were taken from a man in his forties in good health and CMV-seropositive.

This sequence joins TRBV5-1 and TRBJ2-3, with 12 bases matching TRBD2. In germline, CDR1 is SGHRS, CDR2 YFSETQ. This CDR3 is 17 amino acids long. The V gene end was trimmed by 0 bases and the J gene end by 5 bases; junction bases not matched to a gene: 7. CDR3 protein: CASSLGLAGGRGDTQYF. CDR3 bases: TGCGCCAGCAGCTTGGGGCTAGCGGGGGGGCGTGGAGATACGCAGTATTTT.

This clone was observed once. This chain joins TRBV28 and TRBJ2-7; tentative D call: TRBD1 (6 bases). Germline CDR1 MDHEN, CDR2 SYDVKM. The length of the CDR3 is 16 residues. V lost 6 bases and J 0 bases, leaving 18 bases between the germline ends. The CDR3 sequence: CASRSATTGNSYEQYF. The CDR3 coding sequence is TGTGCCAGCAGGTCCGCAACGACAGGTAACTCCTACGAGCAGTACTTC.

This clone was seen a single time. The genes are TRBV7-9 and TRBJ1-5, with 8 bases aligning to TRBD1. With 5 bases clipped from V and 0 bases from J, the junction kept 9 bases outside the gene matches. Germline CDR1 is SEHNR and CDR2 is FQNEAQ (reference sequence). This CDR3 has 17 residues. The CDR3 DNA sequence: TGTGCCAGCAGCCGAGGTGGGACAGGAGTTAGCAATCAGCCCCAGCATTTT. Translated, it gives CASSRGGTGVSNQPQHF.

CDR3 DNA: TGCGCCAGCAGCCGGACAGGGGACGTAGCCAAAAACATTCAGTACTTC. Translating it yields CASSRTGDVAKNIQYF. The chain recombines TRBV4-3 with TRBJ2-4; 9 bases line up with TRBD1. The CDR3 is made up of 16 amino acids. V lost 4 bases and J lost 0; bases outside the gene matches: 4. Germline V gene sequence: CDR1 LGHNA, CDR2 YSLEER.

V and J are TRBV10-2 and TRBJ1-1; a possible D gene is TRBD1 (5 bases). Deletions cut 10 bases from V and 1 base from J, with 13 bases between. Looked up from germline, CDR1 is WSHSY and CDR2 is SAAADI. The CDR3 loop spans 13 amino acids. DNA for the CDR3: TGCGCCACCGGTCTCGACAGGAACACTGAAGCTTTCTTT. Its protein product is CATGLDRNTEAFF.

The V and J genes are TRBV25-1 and TRBJ1-3, with D unresolved. V was shortened by 1 base and J by 5 bases, with 3 bases between the two germline ends. Germline assignment: CDR1 MGHDK and CDR2 SYGVNS. The CDR3 loop spans 12 amino acids. The CDR3 DNA reads as TGTGCCAGCAGTGAATCTCGAAACACCATATATTTT. Translation gives CASSESRNTIYF.

The genes are TRBV19 and TRBJ2-7, with TRBD1 matching over 11 bases. The CDR3 length is 15 residues. With 5 bases clipped from V and 3 bases from J, the junction kept 6 bases outside the gene matches. Per germline, CDR1 LNHDA and CDR2 SQIVND (reference sequence). The chain's CDR3 is CASSPGQGGYYEQYF. In nucleotides, the CDR3 is TGTGCCAGTAGTCCGGGACAGGGGGGTTACTACGAGCAGTACTTC. Full variable domain (missing parts from reference TRBV19 and TRBJ2-7): DGGITQSPKYLFRKEGQNVTLSCEQNLNHDAMYWYRQDPGQGLRLIYYSQIVNDFQKGDIAEGYSVSREKKESFPLTVTSAQKNPTAFYLCASSPGQGGYYEQYFGPGTRLTVT.

The rearrangement links TRBV30 to TRBJ1-5, with D hard to call. Per the germline V gene, CDR1 is GTSNPN and CDR2 is SVGIG (reference sequence). The CDR3 is made up of 14 amino acids. Trimming took 2 bases from V and 2 from J, leaving 10 bases between them. CDR3: CAWSPRAGNQPQHF. In nucleotides, the CDR3 is TGTGCCTGGAGTCCCCGCGCCGGCAATCAGCCCCAGCATTTT.

The chain recombines TRBV9 with TRBJ2-3; a possible D gene is TRBD1 (5 bases). The length of the CDR3 is 15 residues. Germline loops: CDR1 SGDLS, CDR2 YYNGEE. Trimming took 2 bases from V and 3 from J, leaving 13 bases between them. In DNA form, the CDR3 reads TGTGCCAGCAGCGTCCTCAGGGAAGGGACAGATACGCAGTATTTT. The encoded protein is CASSVLREGTDTQYF.

This chain uses TRBV28 with TRBJ2-1; D is perhaps TRBD2 (5 bases). Between the trimmed V and J ends, which lost 5 bases and 9 bases, there was a span of 14 bases. This CDR3 contains 13 residues. The V gene's germline CDR1 is MDHEN and CDR2 SYDVKM. The CDR3: CASSPLRVLEQFF. CDR3 DNA sequence: TGTGCCAGCAGTCCTTTGAGGGTTCTTGAGCAGTTCTTC. Filled out from reference TRBV28 and TRBJ2-1, the complete variable domain reads DVKVTQSSRYLVKRTGEKVFLECVQDMDHENMFWYRQDPGLGLRLIYFSYDVKMKEKGDIPEGYSVSREKKERFSLILESASTNQTSMYLCASSPLRVLEQFFGPGTRLTVL.

The chain carries TRBV5-1 and TRBJ2-2; D may be TRBD1 (5 bases). In germline, CDR1 is SGHRS, CDR2 YFSETQ. The V end was cut by 4 bases, the J end by 4 bases, with 8 bases between. The CDR3 consists of 13 residues. CDR3 loop: CASSGQGTGELFF. The CDR3 bases are TGCGCCAGCAGCGGTCAGGGCACCGGGGAGCTGTTTTTT.

The J gene is TRBJ1-3, the V gene TRBV27; D call uncertain. In germline, CDR1 is MNHEY, CDR2 SMNVEV (reference sequence). Trimming left V 7 bases short and J 0 bases short, with 4 bases between. This CDR3 comprises 12 residues. The CDR3 DNA reads TGTGCCAGCAAGAGCTCTGGAAACACCATATATTTT. This gives the protein CASKSSGNTIYF.

The chain couples TRBV27 to TRBJ1-2, with TRBD1 identical over 7 bases. Germline V CDR1 and CDR2: MNHEY, SMNVEV (reference sequence). The CDR3 consists of 13 residues. The J segment lost 5 bases and the V segment lost 6 bases, leaving 6 bases of the junction unmatched. CDR3 protein: CASRTQGEYGYTF. DNA of the CDR3: TGTGCCAGCAGAACCCAGGGGGAGTATGGCTACACCTTC.

The chain recombines TRBV4-3 with TRBJ2-7, with 8 positions matching TRBD2. The CDR3 loop spans 14 amino acids. J gave up 2 bases and V 1 base, and 1 base lay outside the gene matches. In germline, CDR1 is LGHNA, CDR2 YSLEER. The CDR3 nucleotides read TGCGCCAGCAGCCAAGGAGCGGGGGCCTACGAGCAGTACTTC. It codes for CASSQGAGAYEQYF.

The chain joins TRBV9 to TRBJ2-2; possible D gene TRBD1, 6 bases. This CDR3 contains 16 residues. CDR1 and CDR2 (germline): SGDLS, YYNGEE. The V end lost 3 bases, the J end lost 3 bases, and 15 bases lay between the germline ends. CDR3 coding DNA: TGTGCCAGCAGCGCAGACAGGAAACGGGACACCGGGGAGCTGTTTTTT. Its translation is CASSADRKRDTGELFF. Together with reference TRBV9 and TRBJ2-2, the CDR3 gives the full variable domain: DSGVTQTPKHLITATGQRVTLRCSPRSGDLSVYWYQQSLDQGLQFLIQYYNGEERAKGNILERFSAQQFPDLHSELNLSSLELGDSALYFCASSADRKRDTGELFFGEGSRLTVL.

The rearrangement uses TRBV6-6 and TRBJ1-1, with D perhaps matching TRBD1 (5 bases). Trimming pared 4 bases from V and 8 bases from J, leaving 14 bases between. The length of the CDR3 is 13 residues. Germline CDR1 and CDR2: MNHNY and SVGAGI (reference sequence). The CDR3: CASSSTSGGEAFF. In nucleotides, the CDR3 is TGTGCCAGCAGTTCCACTTCGGGGGGGGAAGCTTTCTTT.

The chain has TRBV7-2 and TRBJ2-7, with D maybe TRBD1 (5 bases). V was cut by 2 bases and J by 1 base, with 12 bases left in between. The V gene's germline CDR1 is SGHTA and CDR2 FQGNSA. This CDR3 spans 15 amino acids. CDR3 region: CASSLTARVSYEQYF. Here the CDR3 DNA reads TGTGCCAGCAGCTTAACGGCCAGGGTTTCCTACGAGCAGTACTTC.